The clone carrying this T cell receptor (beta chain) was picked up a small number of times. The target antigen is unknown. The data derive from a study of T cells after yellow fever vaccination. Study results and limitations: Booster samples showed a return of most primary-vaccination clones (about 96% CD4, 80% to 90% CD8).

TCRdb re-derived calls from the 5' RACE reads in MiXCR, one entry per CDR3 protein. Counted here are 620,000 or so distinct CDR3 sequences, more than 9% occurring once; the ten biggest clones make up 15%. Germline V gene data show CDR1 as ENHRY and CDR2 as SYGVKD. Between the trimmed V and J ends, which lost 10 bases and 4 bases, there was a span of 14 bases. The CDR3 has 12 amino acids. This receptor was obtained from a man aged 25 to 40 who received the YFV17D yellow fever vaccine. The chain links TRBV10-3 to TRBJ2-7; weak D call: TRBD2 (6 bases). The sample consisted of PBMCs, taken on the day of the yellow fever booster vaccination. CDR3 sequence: CATQAGGYEQYF. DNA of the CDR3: TGTGCCACCCAAGCCGGGGGTTACGAGCAGTACTTC.